The 24 T cell receptor beta chains in this list originate from one sample, sequenced in a study of shared clonotypes between healthy human individuals. Measured with immunoSEQ multiplex PCR; TCRdb has only the in-frame clones, and not every one. The sample consists of about 2.2 million clones, roughly 91% of them appearing once. CD45RO-negative, CCR7-selected cells formed the naive CD8 fraction, which excluded terminally differentiated effector memory CD45RA+ cells. Sequenced input: naive CD8+ T cells from PBMCs. The receptor source for this set is a man between 18 and 35 years old in good health. Some clones in this sample may be carry-over from other donors' samples.

The CDR3 region has the DNA TGCGCCAGCAGCACCGGGACGGTGATTGCGGATACGCAGTATTTT. Its translation is CASSTGTVIADTQYF. V gene TRBV4-1 combines with J gene TRBJ2-3; D is tentatively TRBD1 or TRBD2 (5 bases each). This CDR3 region has 15 residues. CDR1 is MGHRA and CDR2 is YSYEKL in the germline V gene. Deletions cut 5 bases from V and 6 bases from J, with 18 bases between.

The genes are TRBV19 and TRBJ2-1; maybe TRBD2 (5 bases). Per germline, CDR1 LNHDA and CDR2 SQIVND (reference sequence). Between the trimmed V and J ends, which lost 5 bases and 4 bases, there was a span of 15 bases. The CDR3 contains 15 residues. CDR3 nucleotide sequence: TGTGCCAGTAGTCCTACTCGGGGATTTTACAATGAGCAGTTCTTC. Translating gives CASSPTRGFYNEQFF.

This clone was counted once. The V gene is TRBV5-1, the J gene TRBJ1-1; D gene ambiguous. Trimming took off 0 bases at V and 3 bases at J, with 12 bases between the two ends. Germline V CDR1 and CDR2: SGHRS, YFSETQ. The CDR3 extends over 15 amino acids. The CDR3 DNA is TGCGCCAGCAGCTTGGGCCGGGCTGGGTACACTGAAGCTTTCTTT. It codes for CASSLGRAGYTEAFF.

The V and J genes are TRBV28 and TRBJ1-5; D is unresolved. The germline CDR1 and CDR2 sequences are MDHEN and SYDVKM. Trimming cost V 3 bases and J 3 bases, with 6 bases left between them. The CDR3 runs 13 residues. The CDR3 spells CASSFPLNQPQHF. CDR3 coding DNA: TGTGCCAGCAGTTTCCCCCTCAATCAGCCCCAGCATTTT.

The chain uses TRBV28 and TRBJ2-1, with D possibly matching TRBD2 (6 bases). The CDR3 contains 15 residues. V lost 7 bases and J 2 bases, leaving 15 bases between the germline ends. Germline values: CDR1 MDHEN, CDR2 SYDVKM. The CDR3 DNA reads as TGTGCCAGCACCCCGCGGAGACTAGCCTACAATGAGCAGTTCTTC. It encodes CASTPRRLAYNEQFF.

The chain combines TRBV28 with TRBJ2-7, with 9 bases identical to TRBD1. This CDR3 region has 17 residues. The V and J ends lost 6 bases and 5 bases, in that order; junction bases with no gene match: 17. The germline V gene encodes CDR1 MDHEN and CDR2 SYDVKM. CDR3 sequence (DNA): TGTGCCAGCAGCCTCTTCCTCGGGACAGGGAAAAGTCACGAGCAGTACTTC. Translated, it gives CASSLFLGTGKSHEQYF.

A remark on this clone: The same CDR3 can be traced to other DNA sequences in this sample. The rearrangement uses TRBV27 and TRBJ2-2; D is ambiguous. Trimming took off 2 bases at V and 4 bases at J, with 5 bases between the two ends. CDR3 length: 13 residues. In germline, CDR1 is MNHEY, CDR2 SMNVEV (reference sequence). In DNA, the CDR3 is TGTGCCAGCAGTTTACTGGGCACCGGGGAGCTGTTTTTT. Protein product: CASSLLGTGELFF.

The table lists this clone with a count of one. This chain joins TRBV5-6 and TRBJ2-7; 7 bases agree with TRBD2. The CDR3 loop spans 13 amino acids. The junction had 1 base not matched to a gene; V was cut back by 4 bases and J by 0 bases. Germline V gene sequence: CDR1 SGHDT, CDR2 YYEEEE. In DNA form, the CDR3 reads TGTGCCAGCAGCCGGGGGGTCTCCTACGAGCAGTACTTC. Residues: CASSRGVSYEQYF.

This chain connects TRBV4-1 to TRBJ2-7; no definite D call. This CDR3 has 13 residues. V shed 4 bases and J shed 3 bases, with 10 bases lying between them. Germline assignment: CDR1 MGHRA and CDR2 YSYEKL. CDR3 residues: CASSPERYYEQYF. The CDR3 coding sequence is TGCGCCAGCAGCCCGGAGCGCTACTACGAGCAGTACTTC.

This chain connects TRBV28 to TRBJ2-6, with D perhaps TRBD1 (6 bases). There are 15 residues in the CDR3. V shed 5 bases and J shed 2 bases, with 10 bases lying between them. The germline V gene encodes CDR1 MDHEN and CDR2 SYDVKM. CDR3 in DNA: TGTGCCAGCAGTCCTCAGGGGACTGGGGCCAACGTCCTGACTTTC. Amino acid sequence: CASSPQGTGANVLTF.

The J gene is TRBJ1-2, the V gene TRBV5-5; 7 bases are a match to TRBD1. Trimming cost V 6 bases and J 3 bases; bases outside gene matches: 14. The CDR3 length is 16 residues. From germline, CDR1 is SGHKS and CDR2 YYEKEE (reference sequence). CDR3: CASTPLRRGLDYGYTF. For the CDR3, the DNA is TGTGCCAGCACCCCCCTCCGTAGGGGGCTCGACTATGGCTACACCTTC.

The chain combines TRBV18 with TRBJ2-3; 7 nucleotides align to TRBD2. The germline V gene encodes CDR1 KGHSH and CDR2 LQKENI. The CDR3 contains 14 residues. With V trimmed by 4 bases and J by 5 bases, 6 bases remained unmatched. CDR3 protein: CASSQTGGKDTQYF. The CDR3 DNA is TGTGCCAGCTCACAGACCGGGGGGAAAGATACGCAGTATTTT.

The rearrangement links TRBV5-1 to TRBJ2-7, with 7 bases aligning to TRBD2. CDR1 is SGHRS and CDR2 is YFSETQ in the germline V gene. CDR3 length: 15 amino acids. After removal of 6 bases from V and 0 bases from J, the junction contained 9 bases not matched to a gene. Written as DNA, the CDR3 is TGCGCCAGCACACCCTTGGGGGGGAGCTCCTACGAGCAGTACTTC. Translated, it gives CASTPLGGSSYEQYF.

The rearrangement joins TRBV4-3 to TRBJ1-1; D uncertain. Germline V CDR1 and CDR2: LGHNA, YSLEER. This CDR3 contains 13 residues. V lost 1 base and J lost 4, with 7 bases in between. CDR3 in amino acids: CASSQGPGTEAFF. The CDR3 DNA reads TGCGCCAGCAGCCAAGGACCGGGCACTGAAGCTTTCTTT.

The chain employs TRBV27 and TRBJ2-7; perhaps D is TRBD1 or TRBD2 (5 bases each). Trimming left V 1 base short and J 0 bases short, with 13 bases between. Germline assignment: CDR1 MNHEY and CDR2 SMNVEV (reference sequence). CDR3 length: 16 residues. The CDR3 nucleotides are TGTGCCAGCAGTTTATTCTTCGGGACGGACTCCTACGAGCAGTACTTC. Translated, it gives CASSLFFGTDSYEQYF.

The J gene is TRBJ2-2, the V gene TRBV11-2; no clear D. Germline assignment: CDR1 SGHAT and CDR2 FQNNGV. The CDR3 contains 13 residues. V gave up 6 bases and J gave up 5 bases, with 10 bases separating them. For the CDR3, the DNA is TGTGCCAGCAGGGAAAGGAGAACCGGGGAGCTGTTTTTT. Translated: CASRERRTGELFF.

Only a few counts were recorded for this clone. Other DNA sequences from this sample encode an identical CDR3 as well. The chain recombines TRBV6-6 with TRBJ2-7; D is uncertain. This CDR3 has 10 residues. Trimming removed 8 bases from V and 4 bases from J, with 6 bases in between. CDR1 and CDR2 (germline): MNHNY, SVGAGI (reference sequence). CDR3 in DNA: TGTGCCAGCGGCGAGTACGAGCAGTACTTC. This translates into CASGEYEQYF.

In its sample, this clone was seen once. The chain links TRBV7-9 to TRBJ2-7; unclear D gene. The V gene lost 0 bases and the J gene lost 7 bases, with 13 bases spanning the gap. Germline V lookup: CDR1 SEHNR, CDR2 FQNEAQ (reference sequence). This CDR3 is built from 14 residues. The CDR3 DNA sequence: TGTGCCAGCAGCTTAGCCCTAACATGGGATGAGCAGTACTTC. This translates into CASSLALTWDEQYF.

This chain connects TRBV4-3 to TRBJ2-1; D remains unclear. The length of the CDR3 is 16 residues. Germline CDR1 LGHNA, CDR2 YSLEER. V dropped 0 bases and J dropped 3 bases, with 12 bases sitting between them. The CDR3 region has the DNA TGCGCCAGCAGCCAAGAGGGTCCGAGCCGCTACAATGAGCAGTTCTTC. Encoded protein: CASSQEGPSRYNEQFF.

V usage is TRBV9 and J usage is TRBJ2-1; TRBD1 agrees at 9 bases. J lost 7 bases, V lost 5 bases, and 7 bases had no gene match. The CDR3 is 14 amino acids. CDR1 and CDR2 from the germline V gene are SGDLS and YYNGEE. Here the CDR3 reads CASSGQGRRNEQFF. Here the CDR3 DNA reads TGTGCCAGCAGTGGACAGGGGAGGAGAAATGAGCAGTTCTTC.

This sequence joins TRBV27 and TRBJ2-1, with a possible D match to TRBD2 (6 bases). Trimming shortened V by 5 bases and J by 10 bases, and 9 bases separated the two germline ends. The CDR3 contains 11 residues. CDR1 is MNHEY, CDR2 SMNVEV, per germline (reference sequence). The DNA for the CDR3 is TGTGCCAGCAGTGGGGGGAAAGAGCAGTTCTTC. This sequence encodes CASSGGKEQFF.

For this clone: The sample has other DNA sequences that encode this CDR3 too. J is TRBJ2-1 and V is TRBV9, with D possibly TRBD2 on 6 matching bases. Trimming cost V 0 bases and J 6 bases, with 7 bases left between them. This CDR3 contains 13 residues. Germline V gene sequence: CDR1 SGDLS, CDR2 YYNGEE. The CDR3 is CASSVAGVNEQFF. The CDR3 DNA is TGTGCCAGCAGCGTAGCGGGGGTCAATGAGCAGTTCTTC.

V is TRBV29-1 and J is TRBJ1-1; no clear D gene. Trimming shortened V by 6 bases and J by 6 bases, and 11 bases separated the two germline ends. Per the germline V gene, CDR1 is SQVTM and CDR2 is ANQGSEA. This CDR3 spans 11 amino acids. CDR3 coding DNA: TGCAGCGTCAATCCGGGCGCTGAAGCTTTCTTT. Its translation is CSVNPGAEAFF.

This rearrangement joins TRBV2 to TRBJ1-1, with D possibly being TRBD1 (6 bases). The V and J ends lost 7 bases and 5 bases respectively, with 17 bases between them. The CDR3 has 14 amino acids. Per the germline V gene, CDR1 is SNHLY and CDR2 is FYNNEI. The CDR3 loop reads CASMYPQGSTEAFF. CDR3 DNA sequence: TGTGCCAGCATGTATCCACAGGGATCAACTGAAGCTTTCTTT.